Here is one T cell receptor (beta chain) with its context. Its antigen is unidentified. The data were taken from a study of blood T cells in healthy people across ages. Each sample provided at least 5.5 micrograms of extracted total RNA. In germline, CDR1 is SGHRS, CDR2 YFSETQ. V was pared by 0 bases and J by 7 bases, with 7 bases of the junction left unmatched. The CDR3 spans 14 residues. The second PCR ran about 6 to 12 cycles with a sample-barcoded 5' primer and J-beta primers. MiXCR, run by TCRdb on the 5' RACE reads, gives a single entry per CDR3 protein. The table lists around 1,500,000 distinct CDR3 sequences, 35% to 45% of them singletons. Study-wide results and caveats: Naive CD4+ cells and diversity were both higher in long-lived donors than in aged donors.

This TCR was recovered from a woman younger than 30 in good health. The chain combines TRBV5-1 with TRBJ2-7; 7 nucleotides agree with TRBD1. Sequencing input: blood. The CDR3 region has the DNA TGCGCCAGCAGCTTGGACAGGGGACCCAATGAGCAGTACTTC. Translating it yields CASSLDRGPNEQYF.